The 22 T cell receptor beta chains in this list originate from one sample, sequenced in a study of T-cell memory formation after mild COVID-19. TCRdb reprocessed the 5' RACE reads with MiXCR, giving one entry per CDR3 protein. Of 140,000 to 150,000 distinct CDR3 sequences in the sample, 19% were seen once. Input material: PBMCs or a T cell subset sorted from them (not recorded which). Receptors were obtained from an adult woman who had mild COVID-19 (a few samples of this study predate the infection). Cell type and time point are not known.

The chain employs TRBV7-2 and TRBJ2-7; possible D gene TRBD1, 5 bases. This CDR3 spans 17 amino acids. Trimming stripped 3 bases from V and 6 bases from J, with 24 bases between. Germline V gene lookup returns CDR1 SGHTA and CDR2 FQGNSA. For the CDR3, the DNA is TGTGCCAGCAGCTTCCGTCAGGGTAGACCCGGGTTTGGCGAGCAGTACTTC. Its translation is CASSFRQGRPGFGEQYF.

The chain carries TRBV7-9 and TRBJ2-7, with TRBD1 matching 10 bases. V was pared by 3 bases and J by 3 bases, with 5 bases of the junction left unmatched. The CDR3 is 15 residues long. Germline CDR1 reads SEHNR; CDR2 reads FQNEAQ (reference sequence). CDR3 coding DNA: TGTGCCAGCAGCTTTACCGGGACAGGGGTCTACGAGCAGTACTTC. It is translated as CASSFTGTGVYEQYF.

V gene TRBV7-2 combines with J gene TRBJ1-5; possibly TRBD1 for D (5 bases). This CDR3 is built from 16 residues. The germline CDR1 and CDR2 sequences are SGHTA and FQGNSA. The V end lost 5 bases, the J end lost 3 bases, and 17 bases lay between the germline ends. Written as DNA, the CDR3 is TGTGCCAGCAGCCCATGGGTGGCAGGGTCCAATCAGCCCCAGCATTTT. Protein sequence: CASSPWVAGSNQPQHF.

This sequence joins TRBV19 and TRBJ2-5; weak D call: TRBD2 (5 bases). V lost 5 bases to trimming and J lost 5 bases, with 9 bases between them. CDR3 length: 12 residues. Germline values: CDR1 LNHDA, CDR2 SQIVND (reference sequence). CDR3 coding DNA: TGTGCCAGTAGTCCTAGAGGGGAGACCCAGTACTTC. Translation gives CASSPRGETQYF.

The chain uses TRBV2 and TRBJ1-1; unclear D gene. Trimming stripped 4 bases from V and 1 base from J, with 7 bases between. Germline V gene lookup returns CDR1 SNHLY and CDR2 FYNNEI. The CDR3 spans 13 residues. CDR3 in amino acids: CASSGNTNTEAFF. In DNA, the CDR3 is TGTGCCAGCAGTGGGAACACGAACACTGAAGCTTTCTTT. Full variable domain (remainder filled in from reference TRBV2 and TRBJ1-1): EPEVTQTPSHQVTQMGQEVILRCVPISNHLYFYWYRQILGQKVEFLVSFYNNEISEKSEIFDDQFSVERPDGSNFTLKIRSTKLEDSAMYFCASSGNTNTEAFFGQGTRLTVV.

V and J are TRBV12-3 or TRBV12-4 and TRBJ1-1; no clear D. The CDR3 spans 13 residues. The V end was cut by 3 bases, the J end by 6 bases, with 11 bases between. In DNA form, the CDR3 reads TGTGCCAGCAGTTTTCGGTGGGCCTCTGAAGCTTTCTTT. It encodes CASSFRWASEAFF.

This chain uses TRBV20-1 with TRBJ1-4; D may be TRBD1 (5 bases). V lost 1 base and J lost 8, with 8 bases in between. In germline, CDR1 is DFQATT, CDR2 SNEGSKA (reference sequence). CDR3 length equals 12 residues. CDR3 coding DNA: TGCAGTGCTAGAGTCGGGGGGGAAAAACTGTTTTTT. Protein product: CSARVGGEKLFF.

The chain combines TRBV15 with TRBJ1-1; D remains ambiguous. Germline V CDR1 and CDR2: LNHNV, YYDKDF (reference sequence). The CDR3 length is 13 residues. V was trimmed by 5 bases and J by 1 base, leaving 8 bases between them. Written as DNA, the CDR3 is TGTGCCACCAGCGGTGAAGAGAACACTGAAGCTTTCTTT. It is translated as CATSGEENTEAFF. Full variable domain (remainder filled in from reference TRBV15 and TRBJ1-1): DAMVIQNPRYQVTQFGKPVTLSCSQTLNHNVMYWYQQKSSQAPKLLFHYYDKDFNNEADTPDNFQSRRPNTSFCFLDIRSPGLGDTAMYLCATSGEENTEAFFGQGTRLTVV.

This clonotype showed up just a few times. The chain uses TRBV7-2 and TRBJ2-7; D uncertain. The CDR3 covers 14 residues. Germline CDR1 and CDR2: SGHTA and FQGNSA. V lost 6 bases and J 6 bases, leaving 18 bases between the germline ends. The CDR3 region has the DNA TGTGCCAGCAGGAAGACCCCCGGAGCCAGCGAGCAGTACTTC. This codes for CASRKTPGASEQYF.

The chain carries TRBV4-3 and TRBJ2-5; 11 bases are shared with TRBD2. The CDR3 runs 15 residues. Trimming removed 1 base from V and 3 bases from J; junction bases left unmatched: 1. Germline-derived CDR1 and CDR2 are LGHNA and YSLEER. DNA of the CDR3: TGCGCCAGCAGCCAAGGACTAGCGGGAAAAGAGACCCAGTACTTC. Protein product: CASSQGLAGKETQYF.

This clonotype was observed a few times. The V gene is TRBV7-9, the J gene TRBJ2-2; D may be TRBD2 (6 bases). CDR1 and CDR2 (germline): SEHNR, FQNEAQ (reference sequence). V lost 0 bases and J lost 6, with 11 bases in between. The length of the CDR3 is 15 residues. The CDR3 loop is CASSLAPGGAGELFF. The CDR3 DNA reads TGTGCCAGCAGCTTAGCCCCTGGAGGGGCCGGGGAGCTGTTTTTT.

V usage is TRBV16 and J usage is TRBJ2-7; D gene ambiguous. V was trimmed by 2 bases and J by 3 bases, leaving 17 bases between them. The CDR3 contains 16 residues. Germline CDR1 is KGHSY and CDR2 is FQNENV. In DNA form, the CDR3 reads TGTGCCAGCAGCCAAGGTGTCGGGTCTAGAGGCTACGAGCAGTACTTC. This codes for CASSQGVGSRGYEQYF.

In this sample, this clonotype turned up a few times. This chain uses TRBV12-3 or TRBV12-4 with TRBJ2-2; TRBD2 aligns across 7 bases. Germline trimming cut 6 bases from V and 6 bases from J; bases unmatched to any gene: 13. This CDR3 is built from 16 residues. The DNA for the CDR3 is TGTGCCAGCAGCCGGACCCGCGGGACTAACTCCGGGGAGCTGTTTTTT. Translation: CASSRTRGTNSGELFF.

This clonotype was detected only a few times. The chain uses TRBV14 and TRBJ2-7, with D maybe TRBD2 (5 bases). Trimming took off 4 bases at V and 0 bases at J, with 13 bases between the two ends. Germline CDR1 is SGHDN and CDR2 is FVKESK. This CDR3 comprises 15 residues. The CDR3 protein is CASSRGLTPSYEQYF. The CDR3 DNA is TGTGCCAGCAGCCGAGGACTTACTCCCTCCTACGAGCAGTACTTC.

This clonotype turned up a few times. The gene calls are TRBV7-2 and TRBJ2-3, with 7 bases lining up with TRBD2. This CDR3 has 15 residues. Germline V gene data show CDR1 as SGHTA and CDR2 as FQGNSA. V shed 5 bases and J 0 bases; nucleotides not matched to a gene: 5. CDR3 amino acids: CASSPRGVSTDTQYF. The DNA for the CDR3 is TGTGCCAGCAGCCCACGGGGGGTTAGCACAGATACGCAGTATTTT. Filled out from reference TRBV7-2 and TRBJ2-3, the complete variable domain reads GAGVSQSPSNKVTEKGKDVELRCDPISGHTALYWYRQSLGQGLEFLIYFQGNSAPDKSGLPSDRFSAERTGGSVSTLTIQRTQQEDSAVYLCASSPRGVSTDTQYFGPGTRLTVL.

This clonotype was observed many times. The J gene is TRBJ2-7, the V gene TRBV5-1; maybe TRBD2 (5 bases). With 3 bases removed from V and 3 bases from J, the gap between germline ends came to 7 bases. This CDR3 has 12 residues. Germline assignment: CDR1 SGHRS and CDR2 YFSETQ. The DNA for the CDR3 is TGCGCCAGCAGCTCGGGAATCTACGAGCAGTACTTC. Translation gives CASSSGIYEQYF.

This clonotype has more than one count but fewer than ten. The rearrangement links TRBV5-1 to TRBJ2-3; 9 nucleotides line up with TRBD1. Trimming at V came to 4 bases and at J to 5 bases, leaving 5 bases not matched to a gene. The CDR3 is 14 amino acids. CDR1 and CDR2 (germline): SGHRS, YFSETQ. The CDR3 region has the DNA TGCGCCAGCAGCCCCGGGACAGGGAGAGATACGCAGTATTTT. It yields the protein CASSPGTGRDTQYF.

The chain combines TRBV6-6 with TRBJ2-1; 9 bases match TRBD2. Germline CDR1 reads MNHNY; CDR2 reads SVGAGI (reference sequence). Trimming removed 2 bases from V and 9 bases from J; junction bases left unmatched: 8. The CDR3 runs to 15 residues. The CDR3 sequence: CASSYPASGNGEQFF. Here the CDR3 DNA reads TGTGCCAGCAGTTACCCTGCTAGCGGGAACGGTGAGCAGTTCTTC.

This clonotype was counted between two and nine times. The chain couples TRBV7-8 to TRBJ2-2; D is unresolved. The germline V and J ends were trimmed by 4 bases and 4 bases, with 7 bases remaining between them. The CDR3 spans 13 residues. Germline assignment: CDR1 SGHVS and CDR2 FQNEAQ. CDR3 bases: TGTGCCAGCAGCTATACAACCACCGGGGAGCTGTTTTTT. Residues: CASSYTTTGELFF. Based on the CDR3 plus reference TRBV7-8 and TRBJ2-2, the full variable domain is GAGVSQSPRYKVAKRGQDVALRCDPISGHVSLFWYQQALGQGPEFLTYFQNEAQLDKSGLPSDRFFAERPEGSVSTLKIQRTQQEDSAVYLCASSYTTTGELFFGEGSRLTVL.

The V gene is TRBV9, the J gene TRBJ1-2; TRBD1 matches 8 bases. The CDR3 is 15 residues long. Trimming cost V 2 bases and J 7 bases; bases outside gene matches: 10. From germline, CDR1 is SGDLS and CDR2 YYNGEE. The CDR3 DNA reads as TGTGCCAGCAGCGTTTTAGACAGGGGTGGCGTTGGCTACACCTTC. Translation: CASSVLDRGGVGYTF.

A few counts support this clonotype. The V call is TRBV5-1, the J call TRBJ1-3; the D is unclear. Germline CDR1 SGHRS, CDR2 YFSETQ. This CDR3 is 15 amino acids long. V was clipped by 0 bases and J by 0 bases, with 7 bases between them. CDR3 sequence (DNA): TGCGCCAGCAGCTTGGAAGCCTTCTCTGGAAACACCATATATTTT. Protein sequence: CASSLEAFSGNTIYF.

Only a few counts were recorded for this clonotype. This chain joins TRBV7-6 and TRBJ2-3, with D possibly TRBD2 on 5 matching bases. Germline loops: CDR1 SGHVS, CDR2 FNYEAQ. The CDR3 loop spans 14 amino acids. Trimming shortened V by 2 bases and J by 8 bases, and 14 bases separated the two germline ends. The CDR3 region has the DNA TGTGCCAGCAGCTTACAAGGGAAGGGAGCTACGCAGTATTTT. Protein: CASSLQGKGATQYF. The whole variable domain, filled in from reference TRBV7-6 and TRBJ2-3, reads GAGVSQSPRYKVTKRGQDVALRCDPISGHVSLYWYRQALGQGPEFLTYFNYEAQQDKSGLPNDRFSAERPEGSISTLTIQRTEQRDSAMYRCASSLQGKGATQYFGPGTRLTVL.